This paragraph covers one T cell receptor beta chain sequence. Antigen: not known. Assay used: immunoSEQ multiplex PCR; TCRdb lists only in-frame clones, some missing. The table lists tens of thousands of clones, 85% to 90% of them singletons, with over 2.5% in the top ten. The data stem from a study of T cells after posttransplantation cyclophosphamide. Study outcomes and limitations: Donor CD8+ memory clones often dominated recipient blood repertoires at later times. TRB overlap between skin or GI tissue T cells and blood was limited. Recipient CMV seropositivity and CMV reactivation strongly tracked TRB clonality.

Input material: PBMCs. The TCR originated in a man aged 25-45 years with a blood cancer, CMV-positive, and with a related stem cell donor.

As DNA, the CDR3 is TGTGCCACCGCTGGTCTGGGCCGGTTCAGCGAGCAGTACTTC. Translated: CATAGLGRFSEQYF. J is TRBJ2-7 and V is TRBV27; D is unclear. V gave up 10 bases and J gave up 6 bases, with 22 bases separating them. Germline V gene lookup returns CDR1 MNHEY and CDR2 SMNVEV (reference sequence). This CDR3 has 14 amino acids.